There are a few counts of the clone carrying this T cell receptor beta chain. The antigen is undetermined. The same CDR3 also results from other DNA sequences found in this sample. The data stem from a study of cytomegalovirus exposure and HLA in healthy donors. This table comes from immunoSEQ multiplex PCR, and its TCRdb copy is limited to in-frame clones, with some not included. The table has over 250,000 clones, 80% to 90% seen once. The study's findings and limits: In the approximately 120 validation repertoires, a later analysis found that first-cohort TCR clusters tended to co-occur. Cytomegalovirus association was listed for around 180 TCR beta chains. Reports showed the classifier diagnosing cytomegalovirus status with high specificity and sensitivity.

CDR3 length equals 15 residues. The J segment lost 7 bases and the V segment lost 0 bases, leaving 5 bases of the junction unmatched. Germline V lookup: CDR1 SGHRS, CDR2 YFSETQ. The chain links TRBV5-1 to TRBJ2-7; TRBD1 aligns across 12 bases. The sample comprised PBMCs. The receptor was derived from a woman in her late teens or twenties in good health and CMV-seronegative. CDR3 residues: CASSLVGQGAGEQYF. The CDR3 DNA reads TGCGCCAGCAGCTTGGTGGGACAGGGGGCCGGGGAGCAGTACTTC.